Listed here are 13 T cell receptor beta chains from one sample, sequenced in a study of shared clonotypes between healthy human individuals. TCRdb keeps only in-frame clones here, not all; method: immunoSEQ multiplex PCR. The data show approximately 500,000 clones, approximately 80% seen once. Sequenced material: PBMCs. The receptors were gathered from a woman aged 35 to 49 in good health. Some clones in this sample may be carry-over from other donors' samples.

Remarks on this clone: A far larger clone is just one base off, so this is likely a read error. The gene calls are TRBV6-1 and TRBJ1-5; TRBD1 agrees at 8 bases. Unmatched junction bases numbered 8, after V lost 4 bases and J lost 6 bases. This CDR3 has 15 amino acids. Germline CDR1 reads MNHNS; CDR2 reads SASEGT. The CDR3 nucleotides are TGTGCCAGCAGTGGGCGGACAGGGCATAGTCAGCCCCAGCATTTT. Residues: CASSGRTGHSQPQHF.

The chain links TRBV5-4 to TRBJ2-1; D uncertain. Trimming took 4 bases from V and 1 from J, leaving 12 bases between them. Germline CDR1 and CDR2: SGHNT and YYREEE (reference sequence). There are 15 residues in the CDR3. CDR3 residues: CASSPDRQSYNEQFF. CDR3 sequence (DNA): TGTGCCAGCAGCCCCGACCGTCAGTCCTACAATGAGCAGTTCTTC.

This clone was picked up a small number of times. The V and J genes are TRBV27 and TRBJ1-1, with D unclear. Germline V gene lookup returns CDR1 MNHEY and CDR2 SMNVEV (reference sequence). V was clipped by 4 bases and J by 4 bases, with 22 bases between them. The CDR3 totals 17 residues. CDR3 DNA: TGTGCCAGCAGTTATATCTTTAGGGTGGTCAAAGGCACTGAAGCTTTCTTT. The encoded protein is CASSYIFRVVKGTEAFF.

This chain connects TRBV18 to TRBJ2-7; D may be TRBD1 (5 bases). The CDR3 totals 14 residues. Germline V gives CDR1 KGHSH, CDR2 LQKENI. V lost 3 bases to trimming and J lost 1 base, with 10 bases between them. Written as DNA, the CDR3 is TGTGCCAGCTCACCTCGACAGATTTCCTACGAGCAGTACTTC. This gives the protein CASSPRQISYEQYF.

This chain links TRBV7-9 with TRBJ1-5; D possibly corresponds to TRBD1 (6 bases). CDR1 and CDR2 (germline): SEHNR, FQNEAQ (reference sequence). The CDR3 has 14 residues. V lost 5 bases and J 0 bases, leaving 8 bases between the germline ends. The CDR3 coding sequence is TGTGCCAGCAGCCTGGACAGTAGCAATCAGCCCCAGCATTTT. This gives the protein CASSLDSSNQPQHF.

The J gene is TRBJ1-5, the V gene TRBV28; D not certain. The V gene lost 3 bases and the J gene lost 2 bases, with 14 bases spanning the gap. The CDR3 contains 16 residues. The V gene's germline CDR1 is MDHEN and CDR2 SYDVKM. CDR3 region: CASSFWAGRGNQPQHF. The CDR3 DNA reads TGTGCCAGCAGTTTTTGGGCCGGTCGGGGCAATCAGCCCCAGCATTTT. Together with reference TRBV28 and TRBJ1-5, the CDR3 gives the full variable domain: DVKVTQSSRYLVKRTGEKVFLECVQDMDHENMFWYRQDPGLGLRLIYFSYDVKMKEKGDIPEGYSVSREKKERFSLILESASTNQTSMYLCASSFWAGRGNQPQHFGDGTRLSIL.

CDR3 sequence: CASSQDLSGRYGYTF. DNA for the CDR3: TGCGCCAGCAGCCAAGATCTTTCTGGGAGATATGGCTACACCTTC. This sequence joins TRBV4-1 and TRBJ1-2; no clear D. This CDR3 region has 15 residues. The V end was cut by 0 bases, the J end by 5 bases, with 13 bases between. Per the germline V gene, CDR1 is MGHRA and CDR2 is YSYEKL.

J is TRBJ2-1 and V is TRBV11-1; 8 bases line up with TRBD2. This CDR3 is built from 15 residues. The trim removed 6 bases at V and 10 bases at J, leaving 14 bases unmatched. Germline assignment: CDR1 SGHAT and CDR2 FQDESV (reference sequence). The CDR3: CASSSEPGAGEEQFF. CDR3 bases: TGTGCCAGCAGTTCAGAACCCGGAGCGGGAGAAGAGCAGTTCTTC. Combining the CDR3 with reference TRBV11-1 and TRBJ2-1 gives the whole variable domain EAEVAQSPRYKITEKSQAVAFWCDPISGHATLYWYRQILGQGPELLVQFQDESVVDDSQLPKDRFSAERLKGVDSTLKIQPAELGDSAMYLCASSSEPGAGEEQFFGPGTRLTVL.

This clone was detected once. The chain links TRBV10-3 to TRBJ2-3, with 15 bases identical to TRBD2. The CDR3 extends over 16 amino acids. Germline V gives CDR1 ENHRY, CDR2 SYGVKD. With V trimmed by 5 bases and J by 3 bases, 3 bases remained unmatched. CDR3 in amino acids: CAISPGTSGRTDTQYF. The CDR3 DNA follows: TGTGCCATCAGTCCCGGGACTAGCGGGAGGACAGATACGCAGTATTTT.

This chain uses TRBV7-2 with TRBJ2-2; D is ambiguous. This CDR3 contains 13 residues. The V end lost 3 bases, the J end lost 7 bases, and 9 bases lay between the germline ends. The V gene's germline CDR1 is SGHTA and CDR2 FQGNSA. In DNA, the CDR3 is TGTGCCAGCAGCTTTCGCAGCGACGGGGAGCTGTTTTTT. This codes for CASSFRSDGELFF.

The rearrangement links TRBV5-1 to TRBJ1-5; weak D call: TRBD1 (5 bases). This CDR3 region has 15 residues. Trimming shortened V by 4 bases and J by 0 bases, and 11 bases separated the two germline ends. CDR1 is SGHRS and CDR2 is YFSETQ in the germline V gene. CDR3: CASSPGANSNQPQHF. The CDR3 bases are TGCGCCAGCAGCCCCGGGGCTAATAGCAATCAGCCCCAGCATTTT.

The rearrangement links TRBV4-2 to TRBJ1-1; D possibly corresponds to TRBD1 (5 bases). This CDR3 is built from 15 residues. Germline V gene sequence: CDR1 LGHNA, CDR2 YNFKEQ. The V end was cut by 0 bases, the J end by 9 bases, with 17 bases between. The CDR3 loop reads CASSQDLRVFTKAFF. The CDR3 DNA reads TGTGCCAGCAGCCAAGATCTCAGGGTATTTACTAAAGCTTTCTTT.

The V and J genes are TRBV20-1 and TRBJ2-5, with D hard to call. The germline V gene encodes CDR1 DFQATT and CDR2 SNEGSKA (reference sequence). The ends were cut back, 2 bases at V and 4 bases at J, with 5 bases in the middle. The CDR3 sequence is 11 residues long. CDR3 loop: CSARSRETQYF. The CDR3, as DNA: TGCAGTGCTAGATCCAGAGAGACCCAGTACTTC.